This passage covers 21 T cell receptor beta chains from one sample sequenced in a study of OX40 agonist ivuxolimab in advanced cancers. Generated by immunoSEQ multiplex PCR, the TCRdb table keeps only in-frame clones and is missing some. The sample has 50,000 to 65,000 clones, around 81% seen once; the top ten hold more than 0.8%. The material was CD4+ or CD8+ T cells sorted from blood, obtained in a trial of the OX40 agonist ivuxolimab. The receptors were gathered from an adult with an advanced solid tumor such as melanoma, head and neck, liver or kidney cancer.

The chain recombines TRBV11-1 with TRBJ1-1; D gene unclear. CDR3 length equals 15 residues. V was clipped by 0 bases and J by 2 bases, with 10 bases between them. The V gene's germline CDR1 is SGHAT and CDR2 FQDESV (reference sequence). The CDR3: CASSLAGIINTEAFF. The DNA of the CDR3 is TGTGCCAGCAGCTTAGCAGGCATAATCAACACTGAAGCTTTCTTT. The variable domain in full, completed from reference TRBV11-1 and TRBJ1-1, reads EAEVAQSPRYKITEKSQAVAFWCDPISGHATLYWYRQILGQGPELLVQFQDESVVDDSQLPKDRFSAERLKGVDSTLKIQPAELGDSAMYLCASSLAGIINTEAFFGQGTRLTVV.

The rearrangement joins TRBV5-1 to TRBJ2-2; the D is unclear. Germline V gene lookup returns CDR1 SGHRS and CDR2 YFSETQ. The length of the CDR3 is 13 residues. V was trimmed by 4 bases and J by 6 bases, leaving 10 bases between them. The chain's CDR3 is CASSLWGPGELFF. The CDR3 DNA follows: TGCGCCAGCAGCCTGTGGGGTCCCGGGGAGCTGTTTTTT.

This chain links TRBV5-6 with TRBJ1-1; 10 bases align to TRBD1. J lost 3 bases, V lost 7 bases, and 9 bases had no gene match. The CDR3 is 15 residues long. The V gene's germline CDR1 is SGHDT and CDR2 YYEEEE. The CDR3 protein is CASRRTGGDDTEAFF. DNA of the CDR3: TGTGCCAGCCGTCGGACAGGGGGAGATGACACTGAAGCTTTCTTT.

CDR3 in amino acids: CASSQGGQGTSNQPQHF. The CDR3 coding sequence is TGCGCCAGCAGCCAAGGGGGGCAGGGGACGAGCAATCAGCCCCAGCATTTT. The chain joins TRBV4-1 to TRBJ1-5, with D possibly matching TRBD1 (6 bases). Germline CDR1 is MGHRA and CDR2 is YSYEKL. This CDR3 is 17 amino acids long. V was trimmed by 1 base and J by 1 base, leaving 14 bases between them.

This chain joins TRBV6-1 and TRBJ1-1, with 7 bases identical to TRBD1. Germline V gives CDR1 MNHNS, CDR2 SASEGT. The CDR3 length is 14 residues. The V and J ends lost 4 bases and 4 bases, in that order; junction bases with no gene match: 6. The chain's CDR3 is CASSGQGVGTEAFF. CDR3 bases: TGTGCCAGCAGTGGACAGGGCGTAGGCACTGAAGCTTTCTTT.

V usage is TRBV6-1 and J usage is TRBJ1-3, with 7 nucleotides matching TRBD1. J was trimmed by 3 bases and V by 6 bases; bases with no gene match: 2. In germline, CDR1 is MNHNS, CDR2 SASEGT. The CDR3 contains 13 residues. The DNA of the CDR3 is TGTGCCAGCAGGACAGGGAATGGAAACACCATATATTTT. It codes for CASRTGNGNTIYF.

The gene calls are TRBV6-1 and TRBJ1-2; D uncertain. CDR1 MNHNS and CDR2 SASEGT come from the germline V gene. This CDR3 region has 13 residues. The V end was cut by 7 bases, the J end by 5 bases, with 14 bases between. CDR3 bases: TGTGCCAGCAAAGGACCGTTAGGATATGGCTACACCTTC. Protein sequence: CASKGPLGYGYTF.

The rearrangement links TRBV7-2 to TRBJ2-1; 9 bases fit TRBD2. V dropped 5 bases and J dropped 2; count of bases not matched to a gene: 7. From germline, CDR1 is SGHTA and CDR2 FQGNSA. The CDR3 length is 16 residues. CDR3 coding DNA: TGTGCCAGCAGCCTGTCAAGCGGGGGGACCTACAATGAGCAGTTCTTC. It codes for CASSLSSGGTYNEQFF.

V is TRBV10-3 and J is TRBJ2-7; 8 bases are a match to TRBD1. The germline V gene has CDR1 ENHRY and CDR2 SYGVKD. V was pared by 4 bases and J by 5 bases, with 7 bases of the junction left unmatched. The CDR3 extends over 14 amino acids. CDR3 sequence reads: CAISALDRDHEQYF. The CDR3 DNA follows: TGTGCCATCAGTGCGTTGGACAGGGACCACGAGCAGTACTTC.

The V gene is TRBV21-1, the J gene TRBJ1-5. TRBV21-1 is a recognized pseudogene. The CDR3 loop spans 17 amino acids. CDR3 sequence reads: CASSKQPGSRSNQPQHF. The CDR3 DNA sequence: TGTGCCAGCAGCAAACAACCGGGTTCCCGTTCCAATCAGCCCCAGCATTTT.

The rearrangement links TRBV27 to TRBJ1-3; tentative D call: TRBD1 (5 bases). Germline assignment: CDR1 MNHEY and CDR2 SMNVEV (reference sequence). The germline V and J ends were trimmed by 8 bases and 4 bases, with 21 bases remaining between them. This CDR3 has 16 amino acids. Here the CDR3 reads CASANLGAALGNTIYF. The DNA for the CDR3 is TGTGCCAGCGCCAACCTAGGGGCAGCTCTAGGAAACACCATATATTTT.

This chain's CDR3 is CASSKGTDSNQPQHF. The CDR3 region has the DNA TGTGCCAGCAGCAAAGGGACGGATAGCAATCAGCCCCAGCATTTT. V gene TRBV6-1 combines with J gene TRBJ1-5, with D perhaps matching TRBD1 (5 bases). Germline CDR1 is MNHNS and CDR2 is SASEGT. V gave up 6 bases and J gave up 0 bases, with 12 bases separating them. The CDR3 covers 15 residues.

Turning to this clone: A read error may account for a junction end that differs from germline. The chain joins TRBV29-1 to TRBJ2-1; D might be TRBD2 (6 bases). Germline loops: CDR1 SQVTM, CDR2 ANQGSEA. CDR3 length equals 12 residues. The CDR3 spells CSVTDGGNERFF. CDR3 nucleotide sequence: TGCAGCGTTACGGATGGGGGGAATGAGCGGTTCTTC.

This clone was seen a few times. The rearrangement uses TRBV5-1 and TRBJ1-2; D remains unclear. V was cut by 0 bases and J by 6 bases, with 12 bases left in between. CDR1 is SGHRS and CDR2 is YFSETQ in the germline V gene. The CDR3 loop spans 14 amino acids. The CDR3 DNA sequence: TGCGCCAGCAGCTTGGGGGGTTTTTCGGATGGCTACACCTTC. This gives the protein CASSLGGFSDGYTF.

This chain connects TRBV27 to TRBJ2-2, with 8 nucleotides matching TRBD1. Germline-derived CDR1 and CDR2 are MNHEY and SMNVEV (reference sequence). The CDR3 covers 15 residues. J was trimmed by 4 bases and V by 1 base; bases with no gene match: 2. The CDR3 region is CASSLLQGVTGELFF. Here the CDR3 DNA reads TGTGCCAGCAGTTTATTACAGGGGGTCACCGGGGAGCTGTTTTTT.

V gene TRBV6-5 combines with J gene TRBJ1-2, with D perhaps TRBD1 (6 bases). This CDR3 has 14 amino acids. The germline V and J ends were trimmed by 6 bases and 4 bases, with 15 bases remaining between them. Germline CDR1 reads MNHEY; CDR2 reads SVGAGI. The CDR3 DNA is TGTGCCAGCAGACCCCAGCAGGGGATCTATGGCTACACCTTC. Its translation is CASRPQQGIYGYTF.

V usage is TRBV15 and J usage is TRBJ2-7; 11 nucleotides match TRBD2. In germline, CDR1 is LNHNV, CDR2 YYDKDF (reference sequence). The CDR3 sequence is 17 residues long. The V gene end was trimmed by 3 bases and the J gene end by 2 bases; junction bases not matched to a gene: 9. CDR3 residues: CATSRAGGLAETYEQYF. The CDR3 DNA reads TGTGCCACCAGCAGGGCCGGGGGACTAGCGGAGACCTACGAGCAGTACTTC. Together with reference TRBV15 and TRBJ2-7, the CDR3 gives the full variable domain: DAMVIQNPRYQVTQFGKPVTLSCSQTLNHNVMYWYQQKSSQAPKLLFHYYDKDFNNEADTPDNFQSRRPNTSFCFLDIRSPGLGDTAMYLCATSRAGGLAETYEQYFGPGTRLTVT.

This sequence joins TRBV11-2 and TRBJ2-7; 12 bases match TRBD1. Germline V gene lookup returns CDR1 SGHAT and CDR2 FQNNGV. The CDR3 length is 14 residues. V trimming: 5 bases; J trimming: 6 bases; junction bases outside the gene matches: 5. The CDR3 coding sequence is TGTGCCAGCAGCCCCGGGACAGGGGGCGTCGAGCAGTACTTC. This gives the protein CASSPGTGGVEQYF.

For this clone: A junction end diverges from the germline sequence, so it may reflect a read error. The chain recombines TRBV7-7 with TRBJ2-3; 8 bases agree with TRBD2. Germline V gives CDR1 SSHAT, CDR2 FNYEAQ (reference sequence). The CDR3 covers 16 residues. In DNA form, the CDR3 reads TGTGCTAGCAGCTTGGGAGCGGGGGACCGCACAGATACGCAGTATTTT. Translation gives CASSLGAGDRTDTQYF.

The chain recombines TRBV2 with TRBJ1-2; D unresolved. The V gene's germline CDR1 is SNHLY and CDR2 FYNNEI. This CDR3 has 14 residues. With 9 bases removed from V and 6 bases from J, the gap between germline ends came to 20 bases. CDR3 loop: CASTEFITGNGYTF. The CDR3 DNA reads as TGTGCCAGTACGGAGTTCATAACTGGTAATGGCTACACCTTC.

The CDR3 here is CASSFAGTSGGTETQYF. CDR3 coding DNA: TGCGCCAGCAGCTTCGCCGGGACTAGCGGGGGAACAGAGACCCAGTACTTC. The genes are TRBV5-1 and TRBJ2-5; the match to TRBD2 covers 14 bases. There are 17 residues in the CDR3. V lost 2 bases, J lost 4 bases, and 7 bases stayed unmatched. The germline gives CDR1 SGHRS, CDR2 YFSETQ.